This T cell receptor beta chain appears in the sequencing data of a study of beta chain features in type 1 diabetes. This clone was observed a few times. As every portion of the isolated RNA was reverse transcribed, the sequencing read expressed TCRB transcripts. It was found that naive, central memory and regulatory T cell samples averaged approximately 3.9 million reads. Measured with immunoSEQ multiplex PCR; TCRdb has only the in-frame clones, and not every one. The sample carries hundreds of thousands of clones, around 10% recorded once. The CDR3 runs 15 residues. Between the trimmed V and J ends, which lost 4 bases and 3 bases, there was a span of 13 bases. Germline V gene lookup returns CDR1 MGHRA and CDR2 YSYEKL. Cell sorting via CD45RO/CCR7/CD25/CD127/CD95/CD27 was performed to obtain CD4+ naive, central memory, regulatory and stem cell-like memory cells. Sorting produced populations that all topped 98% purity.

This receptor was taken from a young woman in good health. Sequencing was performed on naive CD4+ T cells from blood. The rearrangement links TRBV4-1 to TRBJ1-5; D not certain. The CDR3 protein is CASSRKADLNQPQHF. The CDR3 nucleotides read TGCGCCAGCAGCCGAAAGGCGGATCTCAATCAGCCCCAGCATTTT.